The rows below give T cell receptor beta chains drawn from one sample of a study of blood T cell repertoires in COVID-19. TCRdb's copy holds only in-frame clones and misses some; the assay was immunoSEQ multiplex PCR. Of 250,000 to 350,000 clones in the sample, under 85% were seen once. Sequencing used peripheral blood. Source of these receptors: a human donor with COVID-19, enrolled during active disease. The donor label of this sample is uncertain. The conserved cysteine and the conserved F or W are not part of the CDR3 here. A D gene is named only where the DNA matches it firmly. Clone size, where shown, is once, few, many, or a class for clones that have expanded.

size: .; D: .; J: TRBJ1-4; V: TRBV2; length: 17; CDR3: ASSDTGLGGTSTNEKLF
size: .; D: .; J: TRBJ2-7; V: TRBV13; length: 13; CDR3: VSSPRTAVSYEQY
size: .; D: .; J: TRBJ1-2; V: TRBV12-3/TRBV12-4; length: 11; CDR3: ASTSGVHYGYT
size: .; D: TRBD2; J: TRBJ2-7; V: TRBV30; length: 10; CDR3: AWNGGVYEQY
size: .; D: TRBD1; J: TRBJ2-6; V: TRBV19; length: 13; CDR3: ASSTTGPPTNVLT
size: .; D: .; J: TRBJ2-1; V: TRBV9; length: 13; CDR3: ASSVTAGSYNEQF
size: .; D: .; J: TRBJ2-7; V: TRBV20-1; length: 9; CDR3: SAYSTYEQY
size: .; D: TRBD1; J: TRBJ1-5; V: TRBV28; length: 11; CDR3: ASRTGGSQPQH
size: once; D: .; J: TRBJ1-1; V: TRBV19; length: 13; CDR3: ASSIAGSGDTEAF
size: .; D: TRBD1; J: TRBJ1-3; V: TRBV7-3; length: 12; CDR3: ASSPTGAGNTIY
size: .; D: .; J: TRBJ2-1; V: TRBV29-1; length: 11; CDR3: SVGSWGVNEQF
size: few; D: TRBD2; J: TRBJ2-5; V: TRBV19; length: 12; CDR3: ASKNGGSGETQY
size: .; D: .; J: TRBJ2-5; V: TRBV7-2; length: 15; CDR3: ASSLDTRSGYQETQY
size: .; D: .; J: TRBJ2-3; V: TRBV7-2; length: 14; CDR3: ASSLARGGSTDTQY
size: .; D: TRBD1; J: TRBJ2-2; V: TRBV5-1; length: 12; CDR3: ASSRDRSTGELF
size: .; D: .; J: TRBJ2-7; V: TRBV28; length: 11; CDR3: ASSLGRTYEQY
size: few; D: .; J: TRBJ1-4; V: TRBV24-1; length: 13; CDR3: ATSPGRRVDEKLF
size: .; D: TRBD1; J: TRBJ1-1; V: TRBV10-3; length: 14; CDR3: AISDRPTGANTEAF
size: few; D: .; J: TRBJ2-5; V: TRBV7-6; length: 13; CDR3: ASSLRNGQQETQY
size: .; D: TRBD1; J: TRBJ1-2; V: TRBV4-1; length: 13; CDR3: ASSQQQGDPLGYT
size: .; D: TRBD2; J: TRBJ2-1; V: TRBV29-1; length: 14; CDR3: SVQGSGTRNGNEQF
size: .; D: .; J: TRBJ2-5; V: TRBV5-6; length: 12; CDR3: ASSPRTSLGTQY
size: .; D: .; J: TRBJ2-7; V: TRBV6-2/TRBV6-3; length: 12; CDR3: ASSRTGMRYEQY
size: .; D: .; J: TRBJ1-2; V: TRBV25-1; length: 10; CDR3: ASRDNNYGYT
size: .; D: .; J: TRBJ1-1; V: TRBV10-3; length: 11; CDR3: AISESAFTEAF
size: .; D: .; J: TRBJ1-1; V: TRBV7-9; length: 12; CDR3: ASSQRTANTEAF
size: once; D: .; J: TRBJ2-3; V: TRBV7-9; length: 13; CDR3: ASSRLGGLTDTQY
size: .; D: TRBD2; J: TRBJ2-1; V: TRBV19; length: 15; CDR3: ASRKTSGRDSHNEQF
size: .; D: .; J: TRBJ1-1; V: TRBV6-5; length: 12; CDR3: ASSREGEDTEAF
size: .; D: .; J: TRBJ1-4; V: TRBV18; length: 13; CDR3: ASSPVSGGNEKLF
size: .; D: .; J: TRBJ1-1; V: TRBV27; length: 12; CDR3: ASSLQGWGTEAF
size: once; D: TRBD2; J: TRBJ2-1; V: TRBV7-9; length: 11; CDR3: ASSESGNSEQF
size: .; D: TRBD1; J: TRBJ1-5; V: TRBV2; length: 14; CDR3: ASIKGQGGGNQPQH
size: .; D: TRBD1; J: TRBJ2-1; V: TRBV28; length: 13; CDR3: ASRSGTGTYNEQF
size: .; D: .; J: TRBJ1-5; V: TRBV27; length: 14; CDR3: ASSLMPGNSNQPQH
size: once; D: .; J: TRBJ1-5; V: TRBV30; length: 11; CDR3: AWSGTRDQPQH
size: .; D: .; J: TRBJ2-4; V: TRBV12-3/TRBV12-4; length: 10; CDR3: ASSSPDRPRY
size: few; D: .; J: TRBJ2-7; V: TRBV7-9; length: 10; CDR3: ASSFSAYEQY
size: .; D: TRBD1; J: TRBJ1-6; V: TRBV11-2; length: 14; CDR3: ASSLDFAGGSSPLH
size: once; D: TRBD2; J: TRBJ2-6; V: TRBV7-2; length: 14; CDR3: ASSLAAGAGANVLT
size: .; D: .; J: TRBJ1-3; V: TRBV11-2; length: 13; CDR3: ASSLNQGTGNTIY